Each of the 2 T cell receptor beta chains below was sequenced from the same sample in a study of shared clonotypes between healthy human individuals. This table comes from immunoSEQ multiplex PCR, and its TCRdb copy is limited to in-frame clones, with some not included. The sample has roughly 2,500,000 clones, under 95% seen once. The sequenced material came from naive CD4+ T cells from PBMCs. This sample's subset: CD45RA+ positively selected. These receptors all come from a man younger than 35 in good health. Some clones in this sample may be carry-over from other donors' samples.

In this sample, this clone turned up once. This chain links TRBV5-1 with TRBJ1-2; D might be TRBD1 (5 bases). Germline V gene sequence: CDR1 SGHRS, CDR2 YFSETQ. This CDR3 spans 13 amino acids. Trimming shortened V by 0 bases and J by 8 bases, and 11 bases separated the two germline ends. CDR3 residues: CASSLETESGYTF. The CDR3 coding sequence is TGCGCCAGCAGCTTGGAGACAGAGAGCGGCTACACCTTC.

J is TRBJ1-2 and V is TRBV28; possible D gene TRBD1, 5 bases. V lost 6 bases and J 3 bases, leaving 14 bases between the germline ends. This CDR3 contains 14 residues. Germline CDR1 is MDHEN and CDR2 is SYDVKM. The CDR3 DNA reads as TGTGCCAGCAGCCAGATGGGACGTGACTATGGCTACACCTTC. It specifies CASSQMGRDYGYTF.